The next 18 T cell receptor beta chains were all read from a single sample in a study of CD8 T cells in Susac syndrome. An amount of RNA that ranged from roughly 0.45 to 1 ug was reverse transcribed with random hexamers. TCRdb reprocessed the immunoSEQ multiplex PCR reads via MiXCR and lists one record per CDR3 protein. The top ten clones hold 0.09% to 0.1% of a sample with approximately 180,000 distinct CDR3 sequences, 85% to 95% of them seen once. Sequencing input: CD4+ T cells from PBMCs. These receptors were obtained from a human donor with Susac syndrome.

In this sample, this clonotype turned up once. The V and J genes are TRBV2 and TRBJ1-5; 7 nucleotides agree with TRBD1. The V segment lost 6 bases and the J segment 6 bases; nucleotides outside the gene matches: 5. Per germline, CDR1 SNHLY and CDR2 FYNNEI. The CDR3 spans 13 residues. CDR3 DNA: TGTGCCAGCAGCACTGACAGGGCTCAGCCCCAGCATTTT. This translates into CASSTDRAQPQHF.

This chain joins TRBV19 and TRBJ2-7; TRBD2 aligns across 11 bases. Germline trimming cut 5 bases from V and 0 bases from J; bases unmatched to any gene: 12. The germline V gene encodes CDR1 LNHDA and CDR2 SQIVND (reference sequence). The CDR3 is 18 residues long. The CDR3 sequence is CASSSASGRRLSSYEQYF. The CDR3 nucleotides are TGTGCCAGTAGTTCGGCTAGCGGGAGGCGCCTAAGCTCCTACGAGCAGTACTTC.

The chain's CDR3 is CASSSTSGGPGDTQYF. DNA for the CDR3: TGTGCCAGCAGTTCGACTAGCGGGGGCCCCGGAGATACGCAGTATTTT. The J gene is TRBJ2-3, the V gene TRBV27; TRBD2 agrees at 12 bases. The CDR3 covers 16 residues. V was pared by 4 bases and J by 5 bases, with 7 bases of the junction left unmatched. Germline CDR1 and CDR2: MNHEY and SMNVEV (reference sequence).

This clonotype appeared a single time. The chain joins TRBV30 to TRBJ2-1; 7 bases map to TRBD2. CDR3 length equals 14 residues. Germline values: CDR1 GTSNPN, CDR2 SVGIG (reference sequence). With 1 base clipped from V and 7 bases from J, the junction kept 7 bases outside the gene matches. CDR3 protein: CAWSGTGGFNEQFF. The CDR3 nucleotides read TGTGCCTGGAGTGGAACGGGGGGTTTTAATGAGCAGTTCTTC. Together with reference TRBV30 and TRBJ2-1, the CDR3 gives the full variable domain: SQTIHQWPATLVQPVGSPLSLECTVEGTSNPNLYWYRQAAGRGLQLLFYSVGIGQISSEVPQNLSASRPQDRQFILSSKKLLLSDSGFYLCAWSGTGGFNEQFFGPGTRLTVL.

The gene calls are TRBV7-2 and TRBJ2-1; D is ambiguous. The CDR3 runs to 15 residues. V lost 4 bases to trimming and J lost 8 bases, with 18 bases between them. Germline loops: CDR1 SGHTA, CDR2 FQGNSA. In nucleotides, the CDR3 is TGTGCCAGCAGCTCCGGGCCCCAAGTAGCCTATGAGCAGTTCTTC. Translated: CASSSGPQVAYEQFF.

This rearrangement joins TRBV12-3 or TRBV12-4 to TRBJ1-2; D is perhaps TRBD1 (5 bases). The CDR3 covers 12 residues. V was trimmed by 5 bases and J by 4 bases, leaving 8 bases between them. Here the CDR3 reads CASSTGTYGYTF. In DNA, the CDR3 is TGTGCCAGCAGTACCGGGACCTATGGCTACACCTTC.

The rearrangement links TRBV24-1 to TRBJ2-5; 7 nucleotides agree with TRBD2. V shed 4 bases and J 3 bases; nucleotides not matched to a gene: 4. This CDR3 region has 14 residues. In germline, CDR1 is KGHDR, CDR2 SFDVKD. In DNA form, the CDR3 reads TGTGCCACCAGTGAGTCTCGGGGGGAAGAGACCCAGTACTTC. This sequence encodes CATSESRGEETQYF.

J is TRBJ1-1 and V is TRBV9, with TRBD1 identical over 12 bases. Trimming took 4 bases from V and 5 from J; bases not matched to a gene: 12. The CDR3 totals 17 residues. CDR1 and CDR2 from the germline V gene are SGDLS and YYNGEE. The CDR3 DNA is TGTGCCAGCAGCCTATCCGGGACAGGGGGCGGATGGACTGAAGCTTTCTTT. Translation gives CASSLSGTGGGWTEAFF.

The rearrangement links TRBV7-8 to TRBJ2-2; D unresolved. CDR3 length: 15 residues. Trimming stripped 0 bases from V and 4 bases from J, with 9 bases between. Germline CDR1 reads SGHVS; CDR2 reads FQNEAQ. As DNA, the CDR3 is TGTGCCAGCAGCTTAGCGGGCGGAACCACCGGGGAGCTGTTTTTT. Translated: CASSLAGGTTGELFF.

This chain joins TRBV14 and TRBJ1-2; D perhaps matches TRBD1 (6 bases). CDR1 is SGHDN, CDR2 FVKESK, per germline. Trimming stripped 4 bases from V and 4 bases from J, with 13 bases between. The CDR3 covers 14 residues. CDR3 DNA: TGTGCCAGCAGCCCTCGGGACATCCCCTATGGCTACACCTTC. Its translation is CASSPRDIPYGYTF.

The rearrangement joins TRBV20-1 to TRBJ2-7; the match to TRBD1 covers 9 bases. This CDR3 has 15 residues. Per germline, CDR1 DFQATT and CDR2 SNEGSKA (reference sequence). The V and J ends lost 5 bases and 2 bases, in that order; junction bases with no gene match: 10. CDR3 loop: CSAPSAGTGTYEQYF. The CDR3 coding sequence is TGCAGTGCTCCCTCGGCGGGGACAGGGACCTACGAGCAGTACTTC.

The rearrangement uses TRBV19 and TRBJ2-5; possible D gene TRBD1, 6 bases. Germline V lookup: CDR1 LNHDA, CDR2 SQIVND (reference sequence). This CDR3 comprises 15 residues. The V end was cut by 3 bases, the J end by 4 bases, with 15 bases between. The CDR3 reads CASSIAGESRETQYF. The CDR3 DNA reads TGTGCCAGTAGTATTGCAGGGGAATCGCGAGAGACCCAGTACTTC.

The J gene is TRBJ2-3, the V gene TRBV24-1; D is possibly TRBD1 (6 bases). Germline V gene data show CDR1 as KGHDR and CDR2 as SFDVKD. This CDR3 has 13 amino acids. Trimming cost V 7 bases and J 6 bases, with 13 bases left between them. The CDR3 region is CATRGGDGDTQYF. Written as DNA, the CDR3 is TGTGCCACCAGAGGGGGAGATGGGGATACGCAGTATTTT.

V gene TRBV5-1 combines with J gene TRBJ2-5; D possibly uses TRBD1 or TRBD2 (5 bases each). The CDR3 contains 16 residues. Germline V gene data show CDR1 as SGHRS and CDR2 as YFSETQ. Trimming cost V 2 bases and J 2 bases, with 16 bases left between them. CDR3 bases: TGCGCCAGCAGCTTCGGTCTTCCGGGACGGCAAGAGACCCAGTACTTC. Translating it yields CASSFGLPGRQETQYF.

In this sample, this clonotype turned up once. CDR3 region: CSVESPRQQNTEAFF. The CDR3 DNA sequence: TGCAGCGTCGAATCACCTAGACAGCAGAACACTGAAGCTTTCTTT. The chain has TRBV29-1 and TRBJ1-1, with D perhaps TRBD1 (5 bases). Germline CDR1 and CDR2: SQVTM and ANQGSEA. Between the trimmed V and J ends, which lost 6 bases and 1 base, there was a span of 18 bases. The CDR3 length is 15 residues.

The CDR3 spells CASRQGRTNTEAFF. The CDR3, as DNA: TGTGCCAGCAGGCAAGGCAGGACTAACACTGAAGCTTTCTTT. The chain joins TRBV28 to TRBJ1-1; no reliable D call. Trimming took 6 bases from V and 2 from J, leaving 13 bases between them. This CDR3 region has 14 residues. CDR1 and CDR2 from the germline V gene are MDHEN and SYDVKM.

The V and J genes are TRBV19 and TRBJ2-1; 14 nucleotides line up with TRBD2. This CDR3 is built from 14 residues. The V segment lost 6 bases and the J segment 9 bases; nucleotides outside the gene matches: 4. The germline CDR1 and CDR2 sequences are LNHDA and SQIVND (reference sequence). CDR3 protein: CASRGLAGAGEQFF. The CDR3 nucleotides read TGTGCCAGTAGGGGACTAGCGGGGGCAGGTGAGCAGTTCTTC.

The chain couples TRBV5-6 to TRBJ1-2; D remains ambiguous. Germline CDR1 reads SGHDT; CDR2 reads YYEEEE. CDR3 length: 15 residues. V was shortened by 3 bases and J by 8 bases, with 20 bases between the two germline ends. The CDR3 DNA sequence: TGTGCCAGCAGCTCCGTCTCGACCAACTATGACGGCTACACCTTC. Encoded protein: CASSSVSTNYDGYTF.